This is a list of T cell receptor beta chains from one sample in a study of blood T cell repertoires in COVID-19. Produced via immunoSEQ multiplex PCR; TCRdb's table is partial and in-frame only. The sample includes some 180,000 clones, about 88% of them seen just once. Sequencing was performed on peripheral blood. These receptors originate from a man aged 50 or older with COVID-19, enrolled during active disease. Both conserved end residues are part of each CDR3. A D gene is named only where the DNA matches it firmly. For some rows the clone size is stated as once, few or many, or as a class when expanded; others skip it.

V gene	D gene	J gene	clone size	CDR3 protein	CDR3 DNA
TRBV13	TRBD2	TRBJ2-7	NA	CASSLEKAGRQYF	TGTGCCAGCAGCTTAGAAAAAGCGGGAAGACAGTACTTC
TRBV11-2	NA	TRBJ2-5	NA	CASSLGPGAQETQYF	TGTGCCAGCAGCCTTGGGCCAGGGGCCCAAGAGACCCAGTACTTC
TRBV2	NA	TRBJ2-1	NA	CARESRDGDNEQFF	TGTGCCAGAGAATCCCGAGACGGGGACAATGAGCAGTTCTTC
TRBV7-6	TRBD2	TRBJ2-5	NA	CASSARTSGRGQETQYF	TGTGCCAGCAGCGCACGGACTAGCGGGAGGGGACAAGAGACCCAGTACTTC
TRBV5-4	TRBD1	TRBJ1-2	NA	CASSSGQGAGYGYTF	TGTGCCAGCAGCTCAGGACAGGGGGCTGGCTATGGCTACACCTTC
TRBV5-6	NA	TRBJ2-3	NA	CASSVRGSADTQYF	TGTGCCAGCAGCGTCAGGGGATCCGCAGATACGCAGTATTTT
TRBV27	NA	TRBJ2-1	NA	CASKKGDRTLNEQFF	TGTGCCAGCAAAAAAGGAGACAGGACCCTTAATGAGCAGTTCTTC
TRBV19	NA	TRBJ2-1	NA	CASSIRGPEGNEQFF	TGTGCCAGTAGTATTCGAGGGCCGGAGGGCAATGAGCAGTTCTTC
TRBV7-9	TRBD1	TRBJ1-1	NA	CASSQPGGNTEAFF	TGTGCCAGCAGCCAGCCAGGGGGGAACACTGAAGCTTTCTTT
TRBV4-2	NA	TRBJ1-3	NA	CASSHQADTGNTIYF	TGTGCCAGCAGCCACCAGGCGGACACTGGAAACACCATATATTTT
TRBV7-2	TRBD2	TRBJ2-3	once	CASSLALEAAGVWDTQYF	TGTGCCAGCAGCTTAGCTCTAGAGGCCGCGGGAGTGTGGGATACGCAGTATTTT
TRBV15	NA	TRBJ2-2	NA	CATSRQGIDTGELFF	TGTGCCACCAGCAGACAGGGTATTGACACCGGGGAGCTGTTTTTT
TRBV28	TRBD1	TRBJ1-4	NA	CASSSDRGPTNEKLFF	TGTGCCAGCAGTTCGGACAGGGGGCCGACTAATGAAAAACTGTTTTTT
TRBV7-9	TRBD1	TRBJ1-1	NA	CASRNPGQGAGAEAFF	TGTGCCAGCAGAAACCCGGGACAGGGGGCGGGTGCTGAAGCTTTCTTT
TRBV2	TRBD1	TRBJ2-1	few	CASSIGTGSSYNEQFF	TGTGCCAGCAGTATCGGGACAGGGAGCTCCTACAATGAGCAGTTCTTC
TRBV7-2	NA	TRBJ2-4	NA	CASSLVSGSQNIQYF	TGTGCCAGCAGCTTAGTTTCTGGGAGTCAAAACATTCAGTACTTC
TRBV5-4	TRBD1	TRBJ1-4	NA	CASSSKQGADEKLFF	TGTGCCAGCAGCTCTAAACAGGGGGCGGATGAAAAACTGTTTTTT
TRBV4-2	TRBD1	TRBJ2-2	NA	CASSQVRFRDSANTGELFF	TGTGCCAGCAGCCAAGTGAGATTCCGGGACAGCGCGAACACCGGGGAGCTGTTTTTT
TRBV19	NA	TRBJ1-1	NA	CASSTRGGDNTEAFF	TGTGCCAGTAGTACTAGGGGAGGAGATAACACTGAAGCTTTCTTT
TRBV4-1	TRBD2	TRBJ2-1	NA	CASSQRLAGGHNEQFF	TGCGCCAGCAGCCAACGACTAGCGGGGGGCCACAATGAGCAGTTCTTC
TRBV7-6	NA	TRBJ1-6	NA	CASSLGVRGGGYNSPLHF	TGTGCCAGCAGCTTAGGGGTGCGGGGGGGTGGCTATAATTCACCCCTCCACTTT
TRBV5-4	NA	TRBJ2-1	NA	CASSLASYNEQFF	TGTGCCAGCAGCTTGGCTTCCTACAATGAGCAGTTCTTC
TRBV6-2/TRBV6-3	NA	TRBJ2-6	NA	CASSKVTDQGVLTF	TGTGCCAGCAGCAAAGTGACGGATCAGGGCGTCCTGACTTTC
TRBV4-3	NA	TRBJ1-5	once	CASSQDVSAGPQHF	TGCGCCAGCAGCCAAGACGTCTCCGCGGGGCCCCAGCATTTT
TRBV7-9	TRBD1	TRBJ2-3	NA	CASSWEGGQGDTDTQYF	TGTGCCAGCAGCTGGGAGGGGGGACAGGGGGACACAGATACGCAGTATTTT
TRBV18	NA	TRBJ2-4	NA	CASSPQGAKNIQYF	TGTGCCAGCTCACCGCAGGGGGCCAAAAACATTCAGTACTTC
TRBV7-8	NA	TRBJ2-1	NA	CASSLATEEQFF	TGTGCCAGCAGCTTAGCTACGGAGGAGCAGTTCTTC
TRBV18	TRBD1	TRBJ2-2	NA	CASSPPGGRNTGELFF	TGTGCCAGCTCACCACCAGGGGGCCGCAACACCGGGGAGCTGTTTTTT